This is a list of T cell receptor beta chains from one sample in a study of identical twins. Each CDR3 protein gets one entry after TCRdb re-called the 5' RACE reads with MiXCR. The sample includes around 960,000 distinct CDR3 sequences, around 12% of them seen just once. The sample was also reused in another study, on yellow fever vaccine responses in identical twins.

The sample comprised PBMCs. The receptors come from a woman aged 18-29 years in good health. Each CDR3 is given with its conserved first and last residue. D genes are given only for firm matches. Expanded clones are given a class, and other clones once, few, many or no size at all.

v_call,clone_size,d_call,j_call,cdr3_aa,cdr3_nt
TRBV20-1,-,TRBD2,TRBJ2-1,CSAKRGLGSFEQFF,TGCAGTGCTAAACGGGGACTAGGGAGTTTTGAGCAGTTCTTC
TRBV28,many,TRBD1,TRBJ2-3,CASSFLRDSMDTQYF,TGTGCCAGCAGTTTCCTCCGGGACAGTATGGATACGCAGTATTTT
TRBV20-1,few,-,TRBJ2-3,CSARVEGLTPSTDTQYF,TGCAGTGCTAGAGTCGAGGGACTGACGCCGAGCACAGATACGCAGTATTTT
TRBV6-1,few,TRBD2,TRBJ2-6,CASSTAASGRTGANVLTF,TGTGCCAGCAGCACGGCGGCTAGCGGGAGGACTGGGGCCAACGTCCTGACTTTC
TRBV4-1,few,-,TRBJ2-1,CASSQGPHGPNEQFF,TGCGCCAGCAGCCAAGGGCCGCACGGACCCAATGAGCAGTTCTTC
TRBV6-1,-,TRBD2,TRBJ2-1,CASTLAGGNEQFF,TGTGCCAGCACCTTAGCGGGAGGCAATGAGCAGTTCTTC
TRBV24-1,few,-,TRBJ1-1,CATSGGPTGSEAFF,TGTGCCACCAGTGGTGGGCCGACGGGATCTGAAGCTTTCTTT
TRBV10-3,-,TRBD2,TRBJ2-3,CAISESKPGLASDTQYF,TGTGCCATCAGTGAGTCGAAGCCGGGACTAGCGTCAGATACGCAGTATTTT
TRBV3-1,few,-,TRBJ2-1,CASLRTGTPYNEQFF,TGTGCCAGCCTCCGAACCGGGACACCCTACAATGAGCAGTTCTTC
TRBV20-1,few,TRBD2,TRBJ2-7,CSARPLVSGSEQYF,TGCAGTGCTAGACCACTGGTTAGCGGGAGCGAGCAGTACTTC
TRBV27,-,-,TRBJ2-1,CASSLGTGKNRSF,TGTGCCAGCAGTTTGGGGACTGGCAAAAATCGCTCATTC
TRBV4-1,-,-,TRBJ2-7,CASSQAPGSSYEQYF,TGCGCCAGCAGCCAAGCCCCAGGGAGCTCCTACGAGCAGTACTTC